A selection of T cell receptor beta chains follows, all from one sample in a study of T-cell reconstitution after alpha-beta-depleted transplantation in children. TCRdb independently ran MiXCR on the PCR reads; one entry per CDR3 protein. The profile shows around 420,000 distinct CDR3 sequences, roughly 16% of them singletons. The source material was PBMCs, mostly from graft donor cells, sampled 360 days after TCRalphabeta/CD19-depleted stem cell transplant. The receptor set was obtained from a boy in the first two years of life who had a stem cell transplant for Wiskott-Aldrich syndrome, so the T cells may come from the graft donor. CDR3s include the opening cysteine and the closing phenylalanine or tryptophan. The D gene is left open where the match is weak. Clone size is shown for a subset of rows, as once, few, many or a class of expanded clone.

J gene: TRBJ2-7; D gene: TRBD2; V gene: TRBV2; clone size: -; CDR3 protein: CASSELGLAGHEQYF; CDR3 DNA: TGTGCCAGCAGTGAGCTGGGACTAGCGGGCCACGAGCAGTACTTC
J gene: TRBJ2-3; D gene: TRBD1; V gene: TRBV29-1; clone size: few; CDR3 protein: CSVPPDRARTDTQYF; CDR3 DNA: TGCAGCGTCCCCCCGGACAGGGCGAGGACAGATACGCAGTATTTT
J gene: TRBJ2-1; D gene: TRBD2; V gene: TRBV24-1; clone size: few; CDR3 protein: CATSDHRLAGDEQFF; CDR3 DNA: TGTGCCACCAGTGATCACCGCCTAGCGGGAGATGAGCAGTTCTTC
J gene: TRBJ2-3; D gene: -; V gene: TRBV20-1; clone size: few; CDR3 protein: CSARWGRDTQYF; CDR3 DNA: TGCAGTGCTAGATGGGGGCGTGATACGCAGTATTTT
J gene: TRBJ2-4; D gene: -; V gene: TRBV29-1; clone size: few; CDR3 protein: CSVMTGVRVAKNIQYF; CDR3 DNA: TGCAGCGTCATGACCGGGGTTCGGGTAGCCAAAAACATTCAGTACTTC
J gene: TRBJ2-3; D gene: -; V gene: TRBV6-5; clone size: -; CDR3 protein: CASSYAKGLGRDTDTQYF; CDR3 DNA: TGTGCCAGCAGTTACGCCAAAGGATTGGGTAGGGACACAGATACGCAGTATTTT
J gene: TRBJ2-1; D gene: TRBD2; V gene: TRBV20-1; clone size: few; CDR3 protein: CSARARSGNSYNEQFF; CDR3 DNA: TGCAGTGCTAGAGCAAGAAGCGGGAACTCCTACAATGAGCAGTTCTTC
J gene: TRBJ2-2; D gene: -; V gene: TRBV7-9; clone size: -; CDR3 protein: CAGSFVEGGTGELFF; CDR3 DNA: TGTGCCGGCAGCTTCGTCGAGGGCGGTACCGGGGAGCTGTTTTTT
J gene: TRBJ2-7; D gene: -; V gene: TRBV5-1; clone size: -; CDR3 protein: CASSTRTGGQNEQYF; CDR3 DNA: TGCGCCAGCAGCACACGGACAGGAGGGCAAAACGAGCAGTACTTC
J gene: TRBJ2-6; D gene: TRBD1; V gene: TRBV12-3/TRBV12-4; clone size: few; CDR3 protein: CASSLGQGAGSGANVLTF; CDR3 DNA: TGTGCCAGCAGTTTAGGACAGGGGGCGGGCTCTGGGGCCAACGTCCTGACTTTC
J gene: TRBJ2-5; D gene: TRBD1; V gene: TRBV5-1; clone size: few; CDR3 protein: CASSLVPRTGTGETQYF; CDR3 DNA: TGCGCCAGCAGCTTGGTGCCTAGGACAGGGACGGGAGAGACCCAGTACTTC
J gene: TRBJ2-2; D gene: -; V gene: TRBV20-1; clone size: few; CDR3 protein: CSARQGSTGELFF; CDR3 DNA: TGCAGTGCTAGACAGGGTTCCACCGGGGAGCTGTTTTTT
J gene: TRBJ2-2; D gene: -; V gene: TRBV5-6; clone size: -; CDR3 protein: CASSRRGTSNTGELFF; CDR3 DNA: TGTGCCAGCAGCCGTCGAGGGACATCCAACACCGGGGAGCTGTTTTTT
J gene: TRBJ2-1; D gene: -; V gene: TRBV20-1; clone size: few; CDR3 protein: CSARDGRRRGAHEQFF; CDR3 DNA: TGCAGTGCTAGAGATGGTAGGAGGCGGGGTGCCCATGAGCAGTTCTTC
J gene: TRBJ2-2; D gene: TRBD1; V gene: TRBV15; clone size: few; CDR3 protein: CATTPDRGSNTGELFF; CDR3 DNA: TGTGCCACCACTCCGGACAGGGGGTCAAACACCGGGGAGCTGTTTTTT
J gene: TRBJ2-7; D gene: -; V gene: TRBV30; clone size: -; CDR3 protein: CACRGPVGEQYF; CDR3 DNA: TGTGCCTGCAGGGGACCTGTCGGGGAGCAGTACTTC
J gene: TRBJ2-5; D gene: TRBD2; V gene: TRBV27; clone size: -; CDR3 protein: CASSLLAGSAQYF; CDR3 DNA: TGTGCCAGCAGTTTACTAGCGGGGTCGGCCCAGTACTTC
J gene: TRBJ1-4; D gene: -; V gene: TRBV28; clone size: -; CDR3 protein: CASSLVGFGEKLFF; CDR3 DNA: TGTGCCAGCAGTTTAGTAGGGTTCGGTGAAAAACTGTTTTTT
J gene: TRBJ2-7; D gene: TRBD1; V gene: TRBV18; clone size: -; CDR3 protein: CASSPGRTGGYEQYF; CDR3 DNA: TGTGCCAGCTCACCCGGCCGGACAGGGGGGTACGAGCAGTACTTC
J gene: TRBJ2-7; D gene: TRBD1; V gene: TRBV19; clone size: few; CDR3 protein: CASSMRSRTGSYEQYF; CDR3 DNA: TGTGCCAGTAGTATGAGGTCGAGGACAGGGTCCTACGAGCAGTACTTC
J gene: TRBJ2-3; D gene: TRBD2; V gene: TRBV2; clone size: -; CDR3 protein: CASSYGGGHSTDTQYF; CDR3 DNA: TGTGCCAGCAGCTACGGGGGGGGCCACAGCACAGATACGCAGTATTTT
J gene: TRBJ2-1; D gene: TRBD2; V gene: TRBV6-2/TRBV6-3; clone size: few; CDR3 protein: CASSLFLGLAGGPSYNEQFF; CDR3 DNA: TGTGCCAGCAGTCTCTTTCTGGGACTAGCGGGAGGGCCATCCTACAATGAGCAGTTCTTC